The 9 T cell receptor beta chains listed next were all sequenced from one sample in a study of T cells in Graves' hyperthyroidism and ophthalmopathy. Amplified TCR beta CDR3 regions came from RNA transcripts. First-round RT-PCR with HTBI primers amplified the TCR CDR3 region. TCRdb analysed the multiplex PCR reads with MiXCR anew, one entry per CDR3 protein. The sample has around 400,000 distinct CDR3 sequences, roughly 25% seen once; the top ten hold 73%. Sequencing used blood. These receptors all stem from a man aged 50 to 59 with Graves' hyperthyroidism.

The chain joins TRBV27 to TRBJ2-5; a possible D gene is TRBD2 (5 bases). CDR1 is MNHEY and CDR2 is SMNVEV in the germline V gene (reference sequence). The CDR3 contains 15 residues. Trimming removed 0 bases from V and 0 bases from J, with 8 bases in between. CDR3 residues: CASSLSREYQETQYF. The CDR3 nucleotides are TGTGCCAGCAGTTTATCGAGGGAGTACCAAGAGACCCAGTACTTC.

This clonotype was observed a few times. The chain carries TRBV7-2 and TRBJ1-1; TRBD1 agrees at 8 bases. Germline CDR1 SGHTA, CDR2 FQGNSA. Trimming cost V 5 bases and J 5 bases; bases outside gene matches: 10. This CDR3 region has 15 residues. CDR3 sequence reads: CASSPPQGAGTEAFF. DNA of the CDR3: TGTGCCAGCAGCCCTCCGCAGGGGGCAGGAACTGAAGCTTTCTTT.

This chain connects TRBV29-1 to TRBJ1-5; 9 bases map to TRBD1. Germline trimming cut 5 bases from V and 0 bases from J; bases unmatched to any gene: 5. This CDR3 is built from 15 residues. From germline, CDR1 is SQVTM and CDR2 ANQGSEA. The CDR3 is CSVILTGGSNQPQHF. The CDR3 bases are TGCAGCGTTATCCTGACAGGGGGTAGCAATCAGCCCCAGCATTTT.

This clonotype turned up a few times. V and J are TRBV2 and TRBJ1-4; 8 bases are a match to TRBD1. The germline V gene encodes CDR1 SNHLY and CDR2 FYNNEI. Losses at the gene ends were 6 bases for V and 7 bases for J; bases not matched to a gene: 4. This CDR3 has 13 residues. CDR3 nucleotide sequence: TGTGCCAGCAGAGGAGACAGGGGTGAAAAACTGTTTTTT. Protein sequence: CASRGDRGEKLFF.

This clonotype was seen more than once but under ten times. This chain links TRBV5-4 with TRBJ2-7; TRBD2 might be the D (5 bases). Germline lookup yields CDR1 SGHNT and CDR2 YYREEE (reference sequence). Trimming removed 2 bases from V and 7 bases from J, with 10 bases in between. The CDR3 has 12 amino acids. CDR3 sequence: CASSLSTGEQYF. The CDR3 bases are TGTGCCAGCAGCTTATCTACGGGGGAGCAGTACTTC.

Note on this clonotype: A much bigger clone sits one base away, suggesting this may be a read error. The chain combines TRBV3-1 with TRBJ2-7; D is unclear. The CDR3 sequence is 14 residues long. From germline, CDR1 is LGHDT and CDR2 YNNKEL (reference sequence). V was clipped by 10 bases and J by 0 bases, with 16 bases between them. CDR3 sequence reads: CANSEEATSYEQYF. The CDR3 bases are TGTGCCAACAGTGAAGAAGCGACCTCCTACGAGCAGTACTTC.

This clonotype turned up a few times. This rearrangement joins TRBV10-1 to TRBJ1-1, with 8 bases identical to TRBD1. The trim removed 6 bases at V and 0 bases at J, leaving 9 bases unmatched. The length of the CDR3 is 16 residues. Germline values: CDR1 WNHNN, CDR2 SYGVQD (reference sequence). CDR3 protein: CASSTGGPHVNTEAFF. CDR3 nucleotides: TGCGCCAGCAGCACAGGGGGTCCTCATGTGAACACTGAAGCTTTCTTT.

The genes are TRBV5-1 and TRBJ2-5; D is uncertain. Trimming removed 0 bases from V and 5 bases from J, with 11 bases in between. Germline V gene sequence: CDR1 SGHRS, CDR2 YFSETQ. This CDR3 region has 14 residues. The CDR3 region is CASSLGGTRETQYF. CDR3 in DNA: TGCGCCAGCAGCTTGGGGGGTACCCGGGAGACCCAGTACTTC.

This clonotype was counted only a few times. The J gene is TRBJ2-7, the V gene TRBV10-3, with D unclear. V lost 3 bases and J lost 2, with 8 bases in between. The germline V gene encodes CDR1 ENHRY and CDR2 SYGVKD. This CDR3 region has 13 residues. This CDR3 is CAISDRPPYEQYF. CDR3 DNA: TGTGCCATCAGTGATCGGCCTCCCTACGAGCAGTACTTC.